This T cell receptor beta chain was identified in a study of T cell changes during pregnancy in multiple sclerosis. Trimming took off 2 bases at V and 4 bases at J, with 24 bases between the two ends. Germline assignment: CDR1 MDHEN and CDR2 SYDVKM. This CDR3 has 18 amino acids. TCRdb's copy holds only in-frame clones and misses some; the assay was immunoSEQ multiplex PCR. The top ten hold around 0.5% of the sample, which has around 40,000 clones, roughly nine tenths seen once. This rearrangement joins TRBV28 to TRBJ2-7; TRBD2 might be the D (6 bases). This material consisted of CD4+ T cells from peripheral blood mononuclear cells, taken in the third trimester of pregnancy. The sequence came from a female donor in good health, enrolled as a control in a pregnancy study. The CDR3 here is CASSLVSSGRDGNYEQYF. DNA of the CDR3: TGTGCCAGCAGTTTAGTTTCGTCTGGGCGGGATGGGAATTACGAGCAGTACTTC.